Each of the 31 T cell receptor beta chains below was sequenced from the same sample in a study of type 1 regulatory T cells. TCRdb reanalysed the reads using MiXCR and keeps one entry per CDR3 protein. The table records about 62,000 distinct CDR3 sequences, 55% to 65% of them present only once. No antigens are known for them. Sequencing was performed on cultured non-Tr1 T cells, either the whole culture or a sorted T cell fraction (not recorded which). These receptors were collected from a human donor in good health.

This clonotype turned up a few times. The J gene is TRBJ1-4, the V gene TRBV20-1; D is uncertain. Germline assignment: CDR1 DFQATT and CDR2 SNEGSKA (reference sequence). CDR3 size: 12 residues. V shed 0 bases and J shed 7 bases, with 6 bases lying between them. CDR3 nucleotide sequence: TGCAGTGCTAGAGATTCGGTTGAAAAACTGTTTTTT. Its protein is CSARDSVEKLFF.

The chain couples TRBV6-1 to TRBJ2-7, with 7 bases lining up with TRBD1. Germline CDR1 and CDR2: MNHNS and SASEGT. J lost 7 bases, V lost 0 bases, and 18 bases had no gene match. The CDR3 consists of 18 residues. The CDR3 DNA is TGTGCCAGCAGTGAAGCGCCACAGGGGTTTACGTTCGTTCGGGAGCAGTACTTC. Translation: CASSEAPQGFTFVREQYF.

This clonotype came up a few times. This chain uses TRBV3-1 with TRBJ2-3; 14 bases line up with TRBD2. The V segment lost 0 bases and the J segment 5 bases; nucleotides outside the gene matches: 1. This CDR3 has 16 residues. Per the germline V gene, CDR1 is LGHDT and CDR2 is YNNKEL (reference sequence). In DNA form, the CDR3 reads TGTGCCAGCAGCCAAGATGGACTAGCGGGAGGAGATACGCAGTATTTT. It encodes CASSQDGLAGGDTQYF.

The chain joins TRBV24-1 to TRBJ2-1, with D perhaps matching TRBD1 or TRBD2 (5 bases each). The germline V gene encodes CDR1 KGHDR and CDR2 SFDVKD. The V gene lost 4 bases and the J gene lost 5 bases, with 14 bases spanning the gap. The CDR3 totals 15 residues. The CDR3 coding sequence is TGTGCCACCAGTGAAGCCGGGACGGACAACAATGAGCAGTTCTTC. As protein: CATSEAGTDNNEQFF.

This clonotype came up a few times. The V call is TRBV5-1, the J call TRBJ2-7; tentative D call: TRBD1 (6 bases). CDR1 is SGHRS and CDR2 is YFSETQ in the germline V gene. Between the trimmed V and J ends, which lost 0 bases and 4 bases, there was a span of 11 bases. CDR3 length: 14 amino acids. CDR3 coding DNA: TGCGCCAGCAGCTTGGCCGGACAGCCTTACGAGCAGTACTTC. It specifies CASSLAGQPYEQYF.

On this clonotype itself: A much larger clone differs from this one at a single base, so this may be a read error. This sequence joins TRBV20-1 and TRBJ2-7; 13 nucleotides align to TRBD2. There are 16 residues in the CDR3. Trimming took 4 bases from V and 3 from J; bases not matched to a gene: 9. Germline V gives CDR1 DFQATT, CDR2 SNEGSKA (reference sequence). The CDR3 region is CSAIPELAGGLYEQYF. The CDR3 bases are TGCAGTGCTATACCCGAACTAGCGGGAGGGCTCTACGAGCAGTACTTC.

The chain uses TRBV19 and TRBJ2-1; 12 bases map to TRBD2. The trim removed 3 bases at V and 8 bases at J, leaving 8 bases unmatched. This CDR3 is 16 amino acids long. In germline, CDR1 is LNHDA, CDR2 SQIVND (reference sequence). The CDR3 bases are TGTGCCAGTAGTATTACTAGCGGGAGGCCTTGGGATGAGCAGTTCTTC. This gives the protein CASSITSGRPWDEQFF.

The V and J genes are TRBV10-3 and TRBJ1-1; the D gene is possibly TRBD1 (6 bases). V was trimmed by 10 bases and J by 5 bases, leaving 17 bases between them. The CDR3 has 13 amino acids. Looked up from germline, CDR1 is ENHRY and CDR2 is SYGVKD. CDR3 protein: CATQTGAGTEAFF. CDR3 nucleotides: TGTGCCACTCAGACGGGGGCGGGGACTGAAGCTTTCTTT.

For the CDR3, the DNA is TGTGCCAGCACCCCGGGGGCAACTGGGGCCAACGTCCTGACTTTC. This codes for CASTPGATGANVLTF. The rearrangement uses TRBV6-1 and TRBJ2-6, with D possibly called TRBD1 or TRBD2 (6 bases each). V gave up 7 bases and J gave up 2 bases, with 12 bases separating them. Germline V gene lookup returns CDR1 MNHNS and CDR2 SASEGT. This CDR3 region has 15 residues.

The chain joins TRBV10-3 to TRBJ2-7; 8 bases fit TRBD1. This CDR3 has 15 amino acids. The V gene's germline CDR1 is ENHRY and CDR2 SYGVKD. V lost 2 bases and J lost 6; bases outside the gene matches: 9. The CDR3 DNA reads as TGTGCCATCAGTGAGGGACAGGGCTCTGGGGGCGAGCAGTACTTC. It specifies CAISEGQGSGGEQYF.

This CDR3 is CSAGKGQGGERQFF. The CDR3 nucleotides read TGCAGCGCCGGAAAGGGACAGGGTGGGGAAAGACAATTCTTC. The chain recombines TRBV29-1 with TRBJ2-1; 9 nucleotides align to TRBD1. The CDR3 covers 14 residues. The ends lost 7 bases at V and 16 bases at J; junction bases unmatched: 20. The germline V gene encodes CDR1 SQVTM and CDR2 ANQGSEA.

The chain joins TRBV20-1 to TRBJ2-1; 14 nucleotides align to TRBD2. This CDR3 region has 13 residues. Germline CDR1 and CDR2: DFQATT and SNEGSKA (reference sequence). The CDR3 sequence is CRAGTSGSDEQFF. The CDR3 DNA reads TGCAGAGCCGGGACTAGCGGGAGCGATGAGCAGTTCTTC.

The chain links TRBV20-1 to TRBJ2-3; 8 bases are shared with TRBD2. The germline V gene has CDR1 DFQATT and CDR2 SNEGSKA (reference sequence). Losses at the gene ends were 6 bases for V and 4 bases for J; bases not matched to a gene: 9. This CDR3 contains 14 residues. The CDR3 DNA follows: TGCAGTGCCAGAAGCGGGAGACGGGCAGATACGCAGTATTTT. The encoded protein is CSARSGRRADTQYF.

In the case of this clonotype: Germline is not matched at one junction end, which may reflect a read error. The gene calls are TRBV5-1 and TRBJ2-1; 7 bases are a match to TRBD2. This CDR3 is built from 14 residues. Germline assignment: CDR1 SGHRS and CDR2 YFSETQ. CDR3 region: CASASSGEHNEQLF. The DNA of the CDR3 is TGCGCCAGCGCTTCTAGCGGAGAACACAATGAGCAGCTCTTC.

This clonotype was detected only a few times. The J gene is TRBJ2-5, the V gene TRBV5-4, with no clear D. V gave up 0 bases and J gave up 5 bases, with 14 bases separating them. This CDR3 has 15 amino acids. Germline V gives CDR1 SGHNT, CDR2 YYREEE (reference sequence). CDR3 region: CASSLGGRSEETQYF. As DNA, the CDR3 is TGTGCCAGCAGCTTGGGTGGCAGGTCGGAGGAGACCCAGTACTTC.

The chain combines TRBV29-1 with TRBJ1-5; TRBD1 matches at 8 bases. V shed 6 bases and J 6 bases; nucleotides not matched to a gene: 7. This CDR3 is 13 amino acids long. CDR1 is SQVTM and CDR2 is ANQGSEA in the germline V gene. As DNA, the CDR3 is TGCAGCGTCCAGACAGGGGATGGTCAGCCCCAGCATTTT. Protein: CSVQTGDGQPQHF.

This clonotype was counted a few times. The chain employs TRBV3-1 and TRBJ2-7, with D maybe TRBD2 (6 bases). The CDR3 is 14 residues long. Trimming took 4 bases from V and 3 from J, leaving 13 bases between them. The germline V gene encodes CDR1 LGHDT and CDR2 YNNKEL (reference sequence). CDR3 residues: CASSPRRGNYEQYF. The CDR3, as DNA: TGTGCCAGCAGCCCGCGGCGGGGAAACTACGAGCAGTACTTC.

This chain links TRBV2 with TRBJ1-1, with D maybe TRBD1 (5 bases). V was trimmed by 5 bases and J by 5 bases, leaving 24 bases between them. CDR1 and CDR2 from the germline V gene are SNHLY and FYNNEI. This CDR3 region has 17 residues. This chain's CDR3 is CASSTVPGRSSETEAFF. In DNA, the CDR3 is TGTGCCAGCAGTACAGTGCCGGGACGATCATCGGAGACTGAAGCTTTCTTT.

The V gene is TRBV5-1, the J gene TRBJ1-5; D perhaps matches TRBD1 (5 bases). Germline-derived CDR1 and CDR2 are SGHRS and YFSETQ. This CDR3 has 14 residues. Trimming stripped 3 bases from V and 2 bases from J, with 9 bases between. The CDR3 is CASSSGVGNQPQHF. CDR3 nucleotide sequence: TGCGCCAGCAGCTCGGGGGTGGGCAATCAGCCCCAGCATTTT.

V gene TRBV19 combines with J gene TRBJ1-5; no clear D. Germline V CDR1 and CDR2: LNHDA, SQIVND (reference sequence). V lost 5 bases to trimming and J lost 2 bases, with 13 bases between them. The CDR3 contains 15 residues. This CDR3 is CASSDLGVGNQPQHF. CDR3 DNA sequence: TGTGCCAGTAGTGATTTGGGTGTAGGCAATCAGCCCCAGCATTTT. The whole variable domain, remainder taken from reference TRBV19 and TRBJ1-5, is DGGITQSPKYLFRKEGQNVTLSCEQNLNHDAMYWYRQDPGQGLRLIYYSQIVNDFQKGDIAEGYSVSREKKESFPLTVTSAQKNPTAFYLCASSDLGVGNQPQHFGDGTRLSIL.

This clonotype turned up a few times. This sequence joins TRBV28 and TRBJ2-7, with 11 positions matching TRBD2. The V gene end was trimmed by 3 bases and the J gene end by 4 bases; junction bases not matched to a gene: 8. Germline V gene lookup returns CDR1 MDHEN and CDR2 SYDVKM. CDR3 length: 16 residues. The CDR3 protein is CASSFALAGVGYEQYF. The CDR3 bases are TGTGCCAGCAGTTTTGCACTAGCGGGAGTCGGATACGAGCAGTACTTC.

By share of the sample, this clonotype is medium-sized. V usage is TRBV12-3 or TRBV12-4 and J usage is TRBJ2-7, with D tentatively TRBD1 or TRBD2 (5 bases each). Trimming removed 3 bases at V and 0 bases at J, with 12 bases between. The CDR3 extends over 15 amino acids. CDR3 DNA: TGTGCCAGCAGTTTGATGGGACCAAGCTCCTACGAGCAGTACTTC. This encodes CASSLMGPSSYEQYF.

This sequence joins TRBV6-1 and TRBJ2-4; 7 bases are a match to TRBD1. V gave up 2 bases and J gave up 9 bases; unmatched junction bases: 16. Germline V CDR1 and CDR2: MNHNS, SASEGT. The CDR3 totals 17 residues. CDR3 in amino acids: CASSEYEPRGRLSIQYF. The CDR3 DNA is TGTGCCAGCAGTGAATACGAACCAAGGGGGCGCTTGAGCATTCAGTACTTC.

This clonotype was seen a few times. CDR3 residues: CASSQVSGLNTEAFF. CDR3 DNA: TGTGCCAGCAGCCAAGTTTCGGGATTGAACACTGAAGCTTTCTTT. The V and J genes are TRBV4-2 and TRBJ1-1; D gene uncertain. In germline, CDR1 is LGHNA, CDR2 YNFKEQ. With 1 base removed from V and 0 bases from J, the gap between germline ends came to 9 bases. The CDR3 has 15 residues.

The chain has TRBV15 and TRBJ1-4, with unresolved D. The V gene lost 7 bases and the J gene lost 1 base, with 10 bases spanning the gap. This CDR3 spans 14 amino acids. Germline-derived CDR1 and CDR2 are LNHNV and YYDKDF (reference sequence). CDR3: CATKGTLTNEKLFF. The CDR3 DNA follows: TGTGCCACCAAGGGCACTTTAACTAATGAAAAACTGTTTTTT.

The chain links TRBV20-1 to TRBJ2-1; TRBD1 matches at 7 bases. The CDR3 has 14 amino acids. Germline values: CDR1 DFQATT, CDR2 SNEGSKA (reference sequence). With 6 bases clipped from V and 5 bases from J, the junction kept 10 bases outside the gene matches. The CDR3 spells CSAKTPQGDNEQFF. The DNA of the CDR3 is TGCAGTGCAAAGACTCCTCAGGGGGACAATGAGCAGTTCTTC.

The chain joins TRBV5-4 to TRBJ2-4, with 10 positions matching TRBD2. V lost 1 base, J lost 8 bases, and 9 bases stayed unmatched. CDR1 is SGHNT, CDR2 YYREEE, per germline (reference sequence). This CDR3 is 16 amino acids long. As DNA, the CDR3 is TGTGCCAGCAGCTTGAGGACTAGCGGACCCGAGGACATTCAGTACTTC. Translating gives CASSLRTSGPEDIQYF. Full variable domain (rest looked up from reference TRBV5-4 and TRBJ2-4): ETGVTQSPTHLIKTRGQQVTLRCSSQSGHNTVSWYQQALGQGPQFIFQYYREEENGRGNFPPRFSGLQFPNYSSELNVNALELDDSALYLCASSLRTSGPEDIQYFGAGTRLSVL.

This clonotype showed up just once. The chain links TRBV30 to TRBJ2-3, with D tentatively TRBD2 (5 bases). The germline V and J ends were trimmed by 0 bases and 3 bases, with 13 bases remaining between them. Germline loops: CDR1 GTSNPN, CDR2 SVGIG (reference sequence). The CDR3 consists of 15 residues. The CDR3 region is CAWSVDSVGTDTQYF. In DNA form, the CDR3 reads TGTGCCTGGAGTGTGGACTCCGTTGGGACAGATACGCAGTATTTT.

CDR3 in amino acids: CASSFLAGMGAYEQYF. CDR3 DNA: TGTGCCAGCAGTTTTCTAGCGGGAATGGGGGCCTACGAGCAGTACTTC. The chain employs TRBV12-3 or TRBV12-4 and TRBJ2-7; 9 bases agree with TRBD2. The V segment lost 3 bases and the J segment 2 bases; nucleotides outside the gene matches: 8. The CDR3 extends over 16 amino acids.

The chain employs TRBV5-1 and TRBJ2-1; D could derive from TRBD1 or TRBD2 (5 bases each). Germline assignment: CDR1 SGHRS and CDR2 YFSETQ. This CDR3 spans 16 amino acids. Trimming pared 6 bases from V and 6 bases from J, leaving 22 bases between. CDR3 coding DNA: TGCGCCAGCACTTCCTTGGGGACCAACCGGCCCAATGAGCAGTTCTTC. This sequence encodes CASTSLGTNRPNEQFF.

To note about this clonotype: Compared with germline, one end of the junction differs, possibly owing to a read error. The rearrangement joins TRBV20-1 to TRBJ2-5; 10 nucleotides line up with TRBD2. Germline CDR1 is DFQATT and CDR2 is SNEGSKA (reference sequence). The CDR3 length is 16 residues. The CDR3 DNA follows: TGCAGTTCTAGTCGGGGGGGGACTAGCGTTAAAGAGACCCAGTACTTC. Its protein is CSSSRGGTSVKETQYF.